The 14 T cell receptor beta chains reported below all come from one sample, sequenced in a study of human T cells and chemical hapten exposure. Specified time point: patch test 2, 6 weeks after DPC sensitization. The treatment here: therapeutic diphenylcyclopropenone sensitization with weekly scalp DPC. TCRdb reanalysed the RACE reads using MiXCR and keeps one entry per CDR3 protein. The data contain hundreds of thousands of distinct CDR3 sequences, around 6% of them singletons. Sequenced material: whole blood, taken in connection with sensitization to the hapten diphenylcyclopropenone (DPC). The source of these receptors is a woman between 18 and 29 years old with alopecia areata. Some clones in this sample may be carry-over from other donors' samples.

With respect to this clonotype: The junction departs from germline at one end; a sequencing error may be responsible. The gene calls are TRBV4-3 and TRBJ2-7, with 8 bases aligning to TRBD2. The CDR3 sequence is 16 residues long. The germline gives CDR1 LGHNA, CDR2 YSLEER. The CDR3 loop is CASSQAQLAESSEQYF. The CDR3 coding sequence is TGCGCCAGCAGCCAAGCCCAACTAGCGGAGTCCTCCGAGCAGTACTTC.

The gene calls are TRBV6-2 or TRBV6-3 and TRBJ1-1, with 8 bases aligning to TRBD1. The CDR3 is 11 amino acids. The V gene end was trimmed by 5 bases and the J gene end by 13 bases; junction bases not matched to a gene: 6. Germline V lookup: CDR1 MNHEY, CDR2 SVGEGT. CDR3 nucleotides: TGTGCCAGCAGTAGACAGGGGAGCGGTTTCTTT. It is translated as CASSRQGSGFF.

This clonotype has more than one count but fewer than ten. The rearrangement uses TRBV6-6 and TRBJ2-1, with TRBD1 matching over 8 bases. V gave up 2 bases and J gave up 4 bases; unmatched junction bases: 1. The CDR3 has 14 residues. From germline, CDR1 is MNHNY and CDR2 SVGAGI (reference sequence). The CDR3 DNA reads as TGTGCCAGCAGTTACAGGGACAGGTACAATGAGCAGTTCTTC. Protein product: CASSYRDRYNEQFF.

This clonotype was detected a few times. V usage is TRBV5-1 and J usage is TRBJ1-1, with TRBD1 as a possible D gene (6 bases). Germline V gene data show CDR1 as SGHRS and CDR2 as YFSETQ. The CDR3 totals 14 residues. The V and J ends lost 5 bases and 4 bases respectively, with 15 bases between them. In DNA form, the CDR3 reads TGCGCCAGCAGAACCACAGGGAGCAGCACTGAAGCTTTCTTT. It is translated as CASRTTGSSTEAFF.

The chain is built from TRBV5-1 and TRBJ2-3; D remains ambiguous. Trimming cost V 4 bases and J 2 bases, with 11 bases left between them. Per germline, CDR1 SGHRS and CDR2 YFSETQ. The CDR3 contains 14 residues. This chain's CDR3 is CASSKDQDTDTQYF. The DNA for the CDR3 is TGCGCCAGCAGCAAAGATCAAGACACAGATACGCAGTATTTT.

This clonotype was seen at least ten times. The genes are TRBV28 and TRBJ1-1; 8 bases line up with TRBD1. Trimming at V came to 6 bases and at J to 7 bases, leaving 7 bases not matched to a gene. The germline V gene has CDR1 MDHEN and CDR2 SYDVKM. The CDR3 totals 13 residues. Here the CDR3 DNA reads TGTGCCAGCAGAAAAGGCGGGACAGGTGAAGCTTTCTTT. Its translation: CASRKGGTGEAFF.

J is TRBJ2-2 and V is TRBV9; D is ambiguous. V was shortened by 5 bases and J by 3 bases, with 11 bases between the two germline ends. The germline CDR1 and CDR2 sequences are SGDLS and YYNGEE. The CDR3 is 14 residues long. CDR3 in amino acids: CASSQTEYTGELFF. The CDR3, as DNA: TGTGCCAGCAGTCAGACGGAGTACACCGGGGAGCTGTTTTTT.

This clonotype appeared a few times. The chain couples TRBV3-1 to TRBJ2-5, with D possibly TRBD1 on 7 matching bases. Germline V CDR1 and CDR2: LGHDT, YNNKEL (reference sequence). CDR3 length: 15 residues. V was clipped by 4 bases and J by 4 bases, with 16 bases between them. DNA for the CDR3: TGTGCCAGCAGCCTGAGACCAGGGGGGCGAGAGACCCAGTACTTC. Protein: CASSLRPGGRETQYF.

The table lists this clonotype with a few counts. The chain links TRBV4-3 to TRBJ1-4; D call uncertain. The CDR3 has 14 amino acids. Germline CDR1 LGHNA, CDR2 YSLEER. Trimming shortened V by 0 bases and J by 4 bases, and 6 bases separated the two germline ends. CDR3 coding DNA: TGCGCCAGCAGCCAAGAAGGGCTTAATGAAAAACTGTTTTTT. It specifies CASSQEGLNEKLFF.

The sample holds a few counts of this clonotype. The CDR3 DNA reads as TGTGCCAGCAGTTCCCGGGGCGGGGGACCAGATACGCAGTATTTT. The encoded protein is CASSSRGGGPDTQYF. The V gene is TRBV6-2 or TRBV6-3, the J gene TRBJ2-3; 7 bases match TRBD2. CDR1 is MNHEY, CDR2 SVGEGT, per germline. This CDR3 region has 15 residues. Trimming cost V 4 bases and J 4 bases; bases outside gene matches: 8.

The chain couples TRBV27 to TRBJ2-2; 7 nucleotides align to TRBD2. The J segment lost 2 bases and the V segment lost 3 bases, leaving 12 bases of the junction unmatched. Germline CDR1 MNHEY, CDR2 SMNVEV (reference sequence). CDR3 length: 18 residues. The DNA for the CDR3 is TGTGCCAGCAGTTTGGAGCGGGGACCACTTTATAACACCGGGGAGCTGTTTTTT. Its translation: CASSLERGPLYNTGELFF.

This clonotype was seen repeatedly, ten times or more. The chain has TRBV6-5 and TRBJ1-2; tentatively, D is TRBD1 (6 bases). This CDR3 has 14 residues. Trimming cost V 5 bases and J 5 bases, with 15 bases left between them. In germline, CDR1 is MNHEY, CDR2 SVGAGI. In nucleotides, the CDR3 is TGTGCCAGCAGTGTAGGGGGGGGATTGTATGGCTACACCTTC. Its protein product is CASSVGGGLYGYTF.

The chain recombines TRBV29-1 with TRBJ1-5; tentative D call: TRBD1 (5 bases). The CDR3 loop spans 14 amino acids. The V gene's germline CDR1 is SQVTM and CDR2 ANQGSEA. With 3 bases removed from V and 2 bases from J, the gap between germline ends came to 11 bases. DNA of the CDR3: TGCAGCGTTGATGGGGGGGGAGGCAATCAGCCCCAGCATTTT. This gives the protein CSVDGGGGNQPQHF.

This clonotype has at least ten counts. The V call is TRBV28, the J call TRBJ1-5, with D unresolved. V was trimmed by 6 bases and J by 10 bases, leaving 19 bases between them. Germline CDR1 and CDR2: MDHEN and SYDVKM. The CDR3 consists of 14 residues. This chain's CDR3 is CASSPGQSRGPQHF. The DNA for the CDR3 is TGTGCCAGCAGCCCCGGGCAGAGTCGAGGACCCCAGCATTTT.